This T cell receptor beta chain stems from a study of blood T cells in healthy people across ages. Study-wide results and limits: Fewer expanded clones and more diversity marked long-lived versus aged donors. Estimates of diversity drawn from one million T cells were considered underestimates.

Per the germline V gene, CDR1 is MNHNY and CDR2 is SVGAGI (reference sequence). The CDR3 has 15 residues. The junction had 10 bases not matched to a gene; V was cut back by 7 bases and J by 7 bases. Sample-barcoded 5' priming and a J-beta primer mix drove a second PCR of about 6 to 12 cycles. MiXCR, run by TCRdb on the 5' RACE reads, gives a single entry per CDR3 protein. The data contain about 970,000 distinct CDR3 sequences, roughly 50% of them singletons. The donors, all healthy, were Caucasians living in Russia, aged about 6 to 90. A note on this clonotype: The antigen is unknown.

The sequence was collected from a woman aged 60-75 years in good health. The V and J genes are TRBV6-6 and TRBJ1-5; 10 positions match TRBD1. The sequenced sample consisted of blood. CDR3 coding DNA: TGTGCCAGCACCTTATTGGGACAGGGGACCCAGCCCCAGCATTTT. As protein: CASTLLGQGTQPQHF.